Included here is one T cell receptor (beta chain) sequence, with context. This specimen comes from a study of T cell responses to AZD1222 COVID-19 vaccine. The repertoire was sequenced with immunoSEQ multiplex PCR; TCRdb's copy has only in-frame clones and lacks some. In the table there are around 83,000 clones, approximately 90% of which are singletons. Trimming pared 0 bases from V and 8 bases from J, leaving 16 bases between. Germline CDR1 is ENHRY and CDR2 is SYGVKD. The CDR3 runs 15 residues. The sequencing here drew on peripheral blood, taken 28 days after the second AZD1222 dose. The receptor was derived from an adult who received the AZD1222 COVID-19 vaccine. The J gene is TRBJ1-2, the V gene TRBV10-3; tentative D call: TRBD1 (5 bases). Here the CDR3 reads CAISESAGVGTGYTF. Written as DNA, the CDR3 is TGTGCCATCAGTGAGTCCGCGGGGGTAGGGACCGGCTACACCTTC.